A single sample gave rise to the 25 T cell receptor beta chains below, sequenced in a study of blood T cell repertoires in COVID-19. Sequencing was performed with immunoSEQ multiplex PCR; in TCRdb, only in-frame clones are kept and a portion is missing. Here the sample spans about 160,000 clones, 70% to 85% being singletons. Material: peripheral blood. The receptors here all came from a woman aged 80 or over with acute or convalescent COVID-19.

The V and J genes are TRBV24-1 and TRBJ2-5, with 9 bases aligning to TRBD1. Unmatched junction bases numbered 3, after V lost 9 bases and J lost 5 bases. Per germline, CDR1 KGHDR and CDR2 SFDVKD. The CDR3 sequence is 12 residues long. The CDR3 bases are TGTGCCACCGCGGACAGGGGTGAGACCCAGTACTTC. Translating gives CATADRGETQYF.

This clone showed up just once. This chain joins TRBV6-5 and TRBJ1-1; D remains unclear. V was clipped by 7 bases and J by 1 base, with 13 bases between them. Germline V gene data show CDR1 as MNHEY and CDR2 as SVGAGI. The CDR3 sequence is 14 residues long. CDR3 bases: TGTGCCAGCACCCCGCGAGGTCGGAACACTGAAGCTTTCTTT. This sequence encodes CASTPRGRNTEAFF.

The chain has TRBV5-1 and TRBJ2-1, with D uncertain. The length of the CDR3 is 16 residues. The germline CDR1 and CDR2 sequences are SGHRS and YFSETQ. V lost 0 bases, J lost 2 bases, and 12 bases lay in between. The CDR3 sequence: CASSLDGASTYNEQFF. The CDR3 coding sequence is TGCGCCAGCAGCTTGGATGGAGCCTCAACCTACAATGAGCAGTTCTTC.

The chain has TRBV12-5 and TRBJ1-3, with a weak D call TRBD1 (6 bases). Germline assignment: CDR1 LGHNT and CDR2 FRNRAP. The CDR3 is 14 amino acids. Deletions cut 6 bases from V and 0 bases from J, with 9 bases between. The CDR3 loop reads CASGTGSSGNTIYF. CDR3 sequence (DNA): TGTGCTAGTGGGACAGGAAGCTCTGGAAACACCATATATTTT.

The CDR3 bases are TGTGCCAGCAGCTTTCGGACAGGGTTTTATGAGCAGTTCTTC. Translated, it gives CASSFRTGFYEQFF. The J gene is TRBJ2-1, the V gene TRBV11-3; 8 bases align to TRBD1. The CDR3 covers 14 residues. From germline, CDR1 is SGHNT and CDR2 YENEEA. With 3 bases clipped from V and 8 bases from J, the junction kept 6 bases outside the gene matches.

V is TRBV5-4 and J is TRBJ1-1; 8 nucleotides align to TRBD1. Trimming removed 0 bases from V and 0 bases from J; junction bases left unmatched: 7. This CDR3 region has 17 residues. The germline CDR1 and CDR2 sequences are SGHNT and YYREEE (reference sequence). CDR3 coding DNA: TGTGCCAGCAGCTTGGTGGGGACAGGACTTATGAACACTGAAGCTTTCTTT. The encoded protein is CASSLVGTGLMNTEAFF.

CDR3 amino acids: CASSLRSSAIGDRVYEQYF. CDR3 DNA: TGCGCCAGCAGCTTGCGTTCCTCTGCGATCGGGGACAGGGTATACGAGCAGTACTTC. The chain is built from TRBV5-1 and TRBJ2-7, with TRBD1 identical over 9 bases. Germline values: CDR1 SGHRS, CDR2 YFSETQ. CDR3 length: 19 amino acids. The junction had 18 bases not matched to a gene; V was cut back by 1 base and J by 4 bases.

This chain links TRBV10-3 with TRBJ1-3; weak D call: TRBD1 (5 bases). The V gene's germline CDR1 is ENHRY and CDR2 SYGVKD. The CDR3 sequence is 14 residues long. V dropped 4 bases and J dropped 4 bases, with 11 bases sitting between them. The CDR3 bases are TGTGCCATCAGTGGACAGTCTGGGGGAAACACCATATATTTT. As protein: CAISGQSGGNTIYF.

This clone occurred once. The chain couples TRBV5-1 to TRBJ2-1, with a weak D call TRBD2 (5 bases). CDR1 is SGHRS, CDR2 YFSETQ, per germline. V lost 5 bases and J lost 6, with 21 bases in between. The CDR3 loop spans 16 amino acids. CDR3 nucleotide sequence: TGCGCCAGCAGTGAGCGAGCGAGAGGAGGATTCAATGAGCAGTTCTTC. It is translated as CASSERARGGFNEQFF.

V gene TRBV7-9 combines with J gene TRBJ1-2; D gene unclear. V was trimmed by 10 bases and J by 8 bases, leaving 5 bases between them. The CDR3 totals 8 residues. In germline, CDR1 is SEHNR, CDR2 FQNEAQ (reference sequence). DNA for the CDR3: TGTGCCACAGGAGGCTACACCTTC. This translates into CATGGYTF.

The chain has TRBV6-5 and TRBJ1-1, with a tentative D call TRBD1 (5 bases). The germline V gene encodes CDR1 MNHEY and CDR2 SVGAGI. The CDR3 loop spans 12 amino acids. V gave up 0 bases and J gave up 11 bases, with 10 bases separating them. The CDR3: CASSYSGQRAFF. The CDR3 coding sequence is TGTGCCAGCAGTTACTCAGGACAACGGGCTTTCTTT.

The J gene is TRBJ2-3, the V gene TRBV11-2; possibly TRBD2 for D (6 bases). The V end was cut by 1 base, the J end by 2 bases, with 10 bases between. The CDR3 runs to 15 residues. Looked up from germline, CDR1 is SGHAT and CDR2 is FQNNGV. The DNA of the CDR3 is TGTGCCAGCAGCTTAGGTAGCGGCTACACAGATACGCAGTATTTT. Translation gives CASSLGSGYTDTQYF.

The chain joins TRBV19 to TRBJ1-3; TRBD1 matches at 11 bases. CDR1 is LNHDA, CDR2 SQIVND, per germline (reference sequence). The CDR3 totals 17 residues. V lost 6 bases, J lost 0 bases, and 7 bases stayed unmatched. Here the CDR3 reads CASRRDRGFSSGNTIYF. CDR3 nucleotides: TGTGCCAGTAGGCGGGACAGGGGGTTTAGCTCTGGAAACACCATATATTTT.

As to this clone: Different DNA sequences within this sample yield the same CDR3. The DNA for the CDR3 is TGTGCCAGCAGCCAGGGACTAGCGGGGTACAATGAGCAGTTCTTC. Residues: CASSQGLAGYNEQFF. The chain carries TRBV7-2 and TRBJ2-1, with 13 bases that match TRBD2. CDR3 size: 15 residues. Trimming took 5 bases from V and 4 from J; bases not matched to a gene: 2. Germline-derived CDR1 and CDR2 are SGHTA and FQGNSA.

The table lists this clone with a few counts. This chain connects TRBV6-5 to TRBJ2-2, with no clear D. Trimming removed 0 bases at V and 1 base at J, with 6 bases between. Per the germline V gene, CDR1 is MNHEY and CDR2 is SVGAGI. The CDR3 is made up of 15 amino acids. As DNA, the CDR3 is TGTGCCAGCAGTTACTCCAGGTGGAACACCGGGGAGCTGTTTTTT. This translates into CASSYSRWNTGELFF.

This sequence joins TRBV3-1 (or the pseudogene TRBV3-2) and TRBJ1-5; no reliable D call. The germline CDR1 and CDR2 sequences are LGHDT and YNNKEL (reference sequence). This CDR3 spans 15 amino acids. The V end lost 1 base, the J end lost 0 bases, and 7 bases lay between the germline ends. CDR3 sequence reads: CASSQAVYSNQPQHF. The CDR3 bases are TGTGCCAGCAGCCAAGCGGTATATAGCAATCAGCCCCAGCATTTT.

This clone turned up a few times. V gene TRBV28 combines with J gene TRBJ2-1; D not resolved. Per the germline V gene, CDR1 is MDHEN and CDR2 is SYDVKM. This CDR3 has 13 residues. Trimming stripped 6 bases from V and 4 bases from J, with 10 bases between. Written as DNA, the CDR3 is TGTGCCAGCAGAGAGTCTCCGTACAATGAGCAGTTCTTC. The encoded protein is CASRESPYNEQFF.

The chain combines TRBV12-3 or TRBV12-4 with TRBJ2-1; D remains unclear. The CDR3 has 12 amino acids. V gave up 3 bases and J gave up 4 bases, with 4 bases separating them. Here the CDR3 reads CASSFRYNEQFF. The CDR3 nucleotides are TGTGCCAGCAGTTTTCGGTACAATGAGCAGTTCTTC.

This sequence joins TRBV19 and TRBJ2-7; 9 nucleotides agree with TRBD2. The germline CDR1 and CDR2 sequences are LNHDA and SQIVND (reference sequence). This CDR3 has 14 residues. The ends lost 7 bases at V and 5 bases at J; junction bases unmatched: 9. The CDR3 reads CASTHAGGRDEQYF. As DNA, the CDR3 is TGTGCCAGTACCCACGCGGGAGGGCGGGACGAGCAGTACTTC.

This clone showed up just once. The rearrangement joins TRBV6-2 or TRBV6-3 to TRBJ1-1, with 7 positions matching TRBD1. CDR1 MNHEY and CDR2 SVGEGT come from the germline V gene. This CDR3 has 16 residues. Trimming cost V 5 bases and J 6 bases; bases outside gene matches: 15. The CDR3 sequence: CASSPPSGRGSAEAFF. CDR3 DNA sequence: TGTGCCAGCAGTCCCCCCTCGGGCAGGGGGAGTGCTGAAGCTTTCTTT.

The chain employs TRBV5-4 and TRBJ2-6; 7 bases fit TRBD2. The V segment lost 3 bases and the J segment 0 bases; nucleotides outside the gene matches: 3. CDR3 length equals 16 residues. The germline CDR1 and CDR2 sequences are SGHNT and YYREEE (reference sequence). CDR3 residues: CASSWGGDSGANVLTF. CDR3 DNA sequence: TGTGCCAGCAGCTGGGGGGGAGACTCTGGGGCCAACGTCCTGACTTTC.

In this sample, this clone turned up once. The chain carries TRBV10-3 and TRBJ1-5; maybe TRBD1 (5 bases). The CDR3 totals 13 residues. Germline loops: CDR1 ENHRY, CDR2 SYGVKD. V lost 8 bases and J 3 bases, leaving 11 bases between the germline ends. This chain's CDR3 is CAIGEGINQPQHF. DNA of the CDR3: TGTGCCATCGGGGAGGGGATCAATCAGCCCCAGCATTTT.

This clone has only a few counts. V and J are TRBV11-2 and TRBJ2-7; 11 nucleotides match TRBD1. CDR1 is SGHAT, CDR2 FQNNGV, per germline. The CDR3 is 14 amino acids. V lost 7 bases to trimming and J lost 3 bases; unmatched junction nucleotides: 5. CDR3 residues: CASTFGTGGYEQYF. The CDR3 DNA is TGTGCCAGCACCTTCGGGACAGGGGGCTACGAGCAGTACTTC.

The chain has TRBV27 and TRBJ1-2; the match to TRBD1 covers 7 bases. Germline CDR1 and CDR2: MNHEY and SMNVEV (reference sequence). The V segment lost 5 bases and the J segment 3 bases; nucleotides outside the gene matches: 3. This CDR3 contains 13 residues. CDR3 sequence: CASSPQGDYGYTF. The DNA of the CDR3 is TGTGCCAGCAGTCCCCAGGGGGACTATGGCTACACCTTC.

The chain joins TRBV30 to TRBJ2-2; a weak D match, TRBD2 (5 bases). Trimming cost V 0 bases and J 6 bases, with 8 bases left between them. The CDR3 is 13 amino acids. Germline assignment: CDR1 GTSNPN and CDR2 SVGIG (reference sequence). The CDR3 coding sequence is TGTGCCTGGAGTGTGAGTAGCGCCGGGGAGCTGTTTTTT. It specifies CAWSVSSAGELFF.